Below, 31 T cell receptor beta chains from the same sample are listed, as sequenced in a study of beta chain features in type 1 diabetes. Every isolated RNA sample was fully reverse transcribed, so sequencing captured expressed TCRB transcripts. The repertoire was sequenced with immunoSEQ multiplex PCR; TCRdb's copy has only in-frame clones and lacks some. The sample yields approximately 340,000 clones, roughly 16% seen once. Sequenced sample: naive CD4+ T cells from blood. Receptors originate from a woman in her late teens or twenties in good health.

This clone has a handful of counts. The chain links TRBV6-6 to TRBJ2-7; D gene uncertain. The CDR3 length is 14 residues. Per germline, CDR1 MNHNY and CDR2 SVGAGI (reference sequence). Between the trimmed V and J ends, which lost 3 bases and 0 bases, there was a span of 9 bases. CDR3 protein: CASSYGSNSYEQYF. DNA for the CDR3: TGTGCCAGCAGTTATGGCTCAAACTCCTACGAGCAGTACTTC.

This CDR3 reads CASRILTGPSYNEQFF. DNA of the CDR3: TGTGCCAGTAGGATTCTTACAGGTCCATCCTACAATGAGCAGTTCTTC. The chain joins TRBV19 to TRBJ2-1, with a possible D match to TRBD1 (5 bases). Trimming took 6 bases from V and 1 from J, leaving 16 bases between them. Per the germline V gene, CDR1 is LNHDA and CDR2 is SQIVND (reference sequence). CDR3 size: 16 residues.

Notes on this clone: This CDR3 is also generated by other DNA sequences in the sample. The CDR3 reads CASSPQENTEAFF. The CDR3 DNA reads TGTGCCAGCTCACCTCAGGAGAACACTGAAGCTTTCTTT. The rearrangement links TRBV18 to TRBJ1-1; the D is unclear. This CDR3 has 13 residues. Germline CDR1 KGHSH, CDR2 LQKENI. The V end lost 3 bases, the J end lost 1 base, and 6 bases lay between the germline ends.

This clone was seen only a few times. The rearrangement uses TRBV29-1 and TRBJ1-5, with 9 bases aligning to TRBD1. The CDR3 covers 14 residues. The germline V gene encodes CDR1 SQVTM and CDR2 ANQGSEA. With 6 bases clipped from V and 1 base from J, the junction kept 4 bases outside the gene matches. The CDR3 loop is CSVGTGNSNQPQHF. The DNA of the CDR3 is TGCAGCGTAGGGACAGGGAACAGCAATCAGCCCCAGCATTTT.

This clone was seen more than once but under ten times. This chain connects TRBV18 to TRBJ2-7, with D possibly matching TRBD1 (6 bases). Looked up from germline, CDR1 is KGHSH and CDR2 is LQKENI. The CDR3 totals 14 residues. Trimming removed 6 bases at V and 2 bases at J, with 14 bases between. CDR3 nucleotides: TGTGCCAGCTCCCGAGTACAGGGAACCTACGAGCAGTACTTC. It translates to CASSRVQGTYEQYF.

This clone was counted between two and nine times. V is TRBV7-8 and J is TRBJ1-3; TRBD1 might be the D (6 bases). Germline V gene data show CDR1 as SGHVS and CDR2 as FQNEAQ. CDR3 size: 17 residues. Between the trimmed V and J ends, which lost 1 base and 0 bases, there was a span of 13 bases. CDR3 amino acids: CASSLGGRTYSGNTIYF. CDR3 nucleotides: TGTGCCAGCAGCTTAGGGGGGCGAACTTACTCTGGAAACACCATATATTTT.

The J gene is TRBJ2-2, the V gene TRBV7-8; D not resolved. The CDR3 totals 14 residues. The V and J ends lost 2 bases and 0 bases respectively, with 4 bases between them. The germline V gene encodes CDR1 SGHVS and CDR2 FQNEAQ. The CDR3 DNA follows: TGTGCCAGCAGCTTACGTGCGAACACCGGGGAGCTGTTTTTT. Translated: CASSLRANTGELFF. The full variable domain, its missing parts supplied by reference TRBV7-8 and TRBJ2-2, is GAGVSQSPRYKVAKRGQDVALRCDPISGHVSLFWYQQALGQGPEFLTYFQNEAQLDKSGLPSDRFFAERPEGSVSTLKIQRTQQEDSAVYLCASSLRANTGELFFGEGSRLTVL.

The chain carries TRBV30 and TRBJ2-3, with D tentatively TRBD1 (5 bases). This CDR3 region has 15 residues. The germline V gene has CDR1 GTSNPN and CDR2 SVGIG (reference sequence). Trimming shortened V by 1 base and J by 0 bases, and 11 bases separated the two germline ends. CDR3 DNA sequence: TGTGCCTGGAGTGGTAGGAGACAGAGCACAGATACGCAGTATTTT. Translating gives CAWSGRRQSTDTQYF.

The rearrangement uses TRBV18 and TRBJ1-2; 9 bases fit TRBD1. Trimming removed 0 bases from V and 4 bases from J; junction bases left unmatched: 3. Germline V gives CDR1 KGHSH, CDR2 LQKENI. The CDR3 is 15 amino acids. CDR3 loop: CASSPPGQGAYGYTF. CDR3 coding DNA: TGTGCCAGCTCACCACCGGGACAGGGAGCCTATGGCTACACCTTC.

V gene TRBV18 combines with J gene TRBJ1-5, with unresolved D. Trimming took 6 bases from V and 2 from J, leaving 8 bases between them. The CDR3 runs 13 residues. The V gene's germline CDR1 is KGHSH and CDR2 LQKENI. CDR3 in DNA: TGTGCCAGCTCCTCAACGGGCAATCAGCCCCAGCATTTT. Protein sequence: CASSSTGNQPQHF.

This clone was counted between two and nine times. The J gene is TRBJ2-7, the V gene TRBV6-1, with D maybe TRBD2 (6 bases). Trimming stripped 4 bases from V and 3 bases from J, with 19 bases between. The CDR3 covers 16 residues. Germline CDR1 MNHNS, CDR2 SASEGT. The CDR3 reads CASSGPRKRGFYEQYF. CDR3 coding DNA: TGTGCCAGCAGTGGTCCGCGAAAACGGGGGTTCTACGAGCAGTACTTC.

This clone was counted a few times. The V and J genes are TRBV28 and TRBJ1-5, with TRBD1 identical over 9 bases. The ends lost 4 bases at V and 4 bases at J; junction bases unmatched: 17. This CDR3 spans 19 amino acids. The V gene's germline CDR1 is MDHEN and CDR2 SYDVKM. CDR3 loop: CASSSPRPSRDRVNQPQHF. The CDR3 DNA is TGTGCCAGCAGTTCACCCCGCCCTTCCCGGGACAGGGTTAATCAGCCCCAGCATTTT.

This sequence joins TRBV2 and TRBJ2-1; 8 nucleotides line up with TRBD1. From germline, CDR1 is SNHLY and CDR2 FYNNEI. Trimming took 8 bases from V and 8 from J; bases not matched to a gene: 11. CDR3 length: 14 residues. CDR3 nucleotide sequence: TGTGCCAGCGGCAATCGACAGGGGATCCATGAGCAGTTCTTC. Translated: CASGNRQGIHEQFF.

This clone was counted between two and nine times. CDR3 residues: CAISGSGRSEVDTQYF. The CDR3, as DNA: TGTGCCATCAGTGGTAGCGGGAGATCGGAAGTTGATACGCAGTATTTT. The gene calls are TRBV10-3 and TRBJ2-3; 9 bases match TRBD2. Germline V gives CDR1 ENHRY, CDR2 SYGVKD. The length of the CDR3 is 16 residues. J gave up 6 bases and V 4 bases, and 11 bases lay outside the gene matches.

This clone has just a few counts. This chain joins TRBV5-4 and TRBJ2-5; 11 bases align to TRBD2. In germline, CDR1 is SGHNT, CDR2 YYREEE (reference sequence). Trimming cost V 4 bases and J 8 bases; bases outside gene matches: 7. The CDR3 loop spans 14 amino acids. The CDR3 sequence is CASSGVAGGDTQYF. The CDR3 region has the DNA TGTGCCAGCAGCGGAGTAGCGGGAGGGGATACCCAGTACTTC.

The chain couples TRBV7-9 to TRBJ2-5; 10 bases map to TRBD1. CDR3 length equals 15 residues. V dropped 7 bases and J dropped 4; count of bases not matched to a gene: 9. The V gene's germline CDR1 is SEHNR and CDR2 FQNEAQ (reference sequence). In nucleotides, the CDR3 is TGTGCCAGCACCCTGGACAGGGGGAGGCGAGAGACCCAGTACTTC. Translating it yields CASTLDRGRRETQYF.

The chain joins TRBV18 to TRBJ2-3, with D uncertain. V lost 7 bases to trimming and J lost 0 bases, with 8 bases between them. Germline lookup yields CDR1 KGHSH and CDR2 LQKENI. The CDR3 covers 13 residues. The DNA of the CDR3 is TGTGCCAGCTACTCCTCTAGCACAGATACGCAGTATTTT. Translated: CASYSSSTDTQYF. Variable domain in full (rest from reference TRBV18 and TRBJ2-3): NAGVMQNPRHLVRRRGQEARLRCSPMKGHSHVYWYRQLPEEGLKFMVYLQKENIIDESGMPKERFSAEFPKEGPSILRIQQVVRGDSAAYFCASYSSSTDTQYFGPGTRLTVL.

This clone came up a few times. The genes are TRBV6-4 and TRBJ2-7; the D gene is possibly TRBD1 (5 bases). This CDR3 contains 14 residues. CDR1 and CDR2 (germline): MRHNA, SNTAGT. Trimming shortened V by 0 bases and J by 6 bases, and 12 bases separated the two germline ends. The CDR3 region has the DNA TGTGCCAGCAGTGACTCGCCAGGGTTGAGCGAGCAGTACTTC. Its protein product is CASSDSPGLSEQYF.

This clone showed up just a few times. The chain carries TRBV7-9 and TRBJ2-2; 8 nucleotides agree with TRBD1. Looked up from germline, CDR1 is SEHNR and CDR2 is FQNEAQ (reference sequence). The CDR3 is 14 amino acids. The V and J ends lost 3 bases and 6 bases, in that order; junction bases with no gene match: 3. CDR3 sequence reads: CASSLETGAGELFF. DNA for the CDR3: TGTGCCAGCAGCTTGGAGACAGGGGCCGGGGAGCTGTTTTTT.

The gene calls are TRBV29-1 and TRBJ2-1; TRBD1 matches 9 bases. CDR1 and CDR2 from the germline V gene are SQVTM and ANQGSEA. V shed 7 bases and J 1 base; nucleotides not matched to a gene: 8. The CDR3 has 15 amino acids. The CDR3 spells CSASAGTGSYNEQFF. CDR3 bases: TGCAGCGCCTCCGCAGGGACAGGGTCCTACAATGAGCAGTTCTTC.

This clone has only a few counts. V gene TRBV28 combines with J gene TRBJ1-1; unclear D gene. CDR1 and CDR2 (germline): MDHEN, SYDVKM. This CDR3 spans 11 amino acids. Deletions cut 6 bases from V and 8 bases from J, with 10 bases between. CDR3: CASRDRGEAFF. The CDR3 DNA reads TGTGCCAGCAGGGATAGAGGCGAAGCTTTCTTT. Supplemented by reference TRBV28 and TRBJ1-1, the full variable domain reads DVKVTQSSRYLVKRTGEKVFLECVQDMDHENMFWYRQDPGLGLRLIYFSYDVKMKEKGDIPEGYSVSREKKERFSLILESASTNQTSMYLCASRDRGEAFFGQGTRLTVV.

This chain connects TRBV5-1 to TRBJ2-7; D remains unclear. V dropped 1 base and J dropped 3 bases, with 5 bases sitting between them. This CDR3 is 12 amino acids long. The germline CDR1 and CDR2 sequences are SGHRS and YFSETQ. CDR3: CASSLIGYEQYF. In nucleotides, the CDR3 is TGCGCCAGCAGCTTGATCGGCTACGAGCAGTACTTC.

About this clone: The junction departs from the called germline gene at one end, perhaps through a read error. The sample carries other DNA sequences with the same CDR3. The genes are TRBV27 and TRBJ2-1, with 9 positions matching TRBD1. The CDR3 is made up of 12 amino acids. From germline, CDR1 is MNHEY and CDR2 SMNVEV (reference sequence). CDR3 loop: CASSGRTGAQFF. In DNA form, the CDR3 reads TGCGCCAGCAGTGGAAGGACAGGGGCGCAGTTCTTC.

A few counts support this clone. J is TRBJ2-3 and V is TRBV7-9; D might be TRBD1 (5 bases). Germline V gene lookup returns CDR1 SEHNR and CDR2 FQNEAQ (reference sequence). The CDR3 runs 15 residues. V was clipped by 5 bases and J by 2 bases, with 14 bases between them. CDR3 bases: TGTGCCAGCAGCCCTCGGACACCACTCACAGATACGCAGTATTTT. Translated: CASSPRTPLTDTQYF. Using reference TRBV7-9 and TRBJ2-3 for the parts outside the CDR3, the full variable domain is DTGVSQNPRHKITKRGQNVTFRCDPISEHNRLYWYRQTLGQGPEFLTYFQNEAQLEKSRLLSDRFSAERPKGSFSTLEIQRTEQGDSAMYLCASSPRTPLTDTQYFGPGTRLTVL.

The V and J genes are TRBV4-2 and TRBJ2-1, with 9 positions matching TRBD1. V shed 0 bases, J shed 6 bases, and the junction held 6 bases outside the gene matches. CDR1 and CDR2 (germline): LGHNA, YNFKEQ. The CDR3 is made up of 16 amino acids. The CDR3 is CASSQDPGTGINEQFF. CDR3 in DNA: TGTGCCAGCAGCCAAGACCCCGGGACAGGGATCAATGAGCAGTTCTTC.

The chain recombines TRBV7-8 with TRBJ2-7; 7 bases agree with TRBD2. The CDR3 totals 13 residues. The germline V gene has CDR1 SGHVS and CDR2 FQNEAQ. V trimming: 2 bases; J trimming: 6 bases; junction bases outside the gene matches: 4. As DNA, the CDR3 is TGTGCCAGCAGCTTAAAGCGGGGATCCGAGCAGTACTTC. This translates into CASSLKRGSEQYF.

This clone occurred a few times. The CDR3 DNA sequence: TGTGCCTGGTATACCGGGACAGGGGGGGGCTACACCTTC. It codes for CAWYTGTGGGYTF. This sequence joins TRBV30 and TRBJ1-2; TRBD1 agrees at 11 bases. With V trimmed by 5 bases and J by 8 bases, 7 bases remained unmatched. This CDR3 spans 13 amino acids. Per the germline V gene, CDR1 is GTSNPN and CDR2 is SVGIG (reference sequence).

The chain carries TRBV6-5 and TRBJ2-3; 10 nucleotides match TRBD2. With V trimmed by 0 bases and J by 6 bases, 6 bases remained unmatched. The V gene's germline CDR1 is MNHEY and CDR2 SVGAGI. The CDR3 runs 16 residues. CDR3 protein: CASSYSGLAGADTQYF. In DNA, the CDR3 is TGTGCCAGCAGTTACTCAGGCCTAGCGGGAGCGGATACGCAGTATTTT.

The table lists this clone with a few counts. V and J are TRBV27 and TRBJ2-7; 10 bases line up with TRBD2. Germline V gene sequence: CDR1 MNHEY, CDR2 SMNVEV (reference sequence). After removal of 6 bases from V and 0 bases from J, the junction contained 5 bases not matched to a gene. This CDR3 is built from 15 residues. The CDR3 bases are TGTGCCAGCAGCCCGGGACTAGCGATCTCCTACGAGCAGTACTTC. Its protein is CASSPGLAISYEQYF.

V and J are TRBV30 and TRBJ1-2; 7 bases align to TRBD1. Germline CDR1 GTSNPN, CDR2 SVGIG (reference sequence). The CDR3 runs 17 residues. V was clipped by 3 bases and J by 5 bases; unmatched bases: 18. This CDR3 reads CAWSSRSGQRNLYGYTF. CDR3 DNA sequence: TGTGCCTGGAGCTCTCGATCGGGACAGCGAAACCTTTATGGCTACACCTTC.

A few counts support this clone. The rearrangement links TRBV6-5 to TRBJ2-7; 8 nucleotides match TRBD1. Germline V CDR1 and CDR2: MNHEY, SVGAGI. Trimming cost V 5 bases and J 6 bases; bases outside gene matches: 3. The CDR3 contains 12 residues. This CDR3 is CASSRQGFEQYF. The CDR3 coding sequence is TGTGCCAGCAGTCGACAGGGGTTCGAGCAGTACTTC.